A selection of T cell receptor beta chains follows, all from one sample in a study of CD8+ T cells in alopecia areata. Here immunoSEQ multiplex PCR was the method, and the copy in TCRdb shows in-frame clones only, minus some. There are around 190,000 clones in the sample; approximately 60% occur only once, and roughly 5.3% lies in the top ten. Material: CD8+ T cells sorted from blood. The receptors originated from a human donor in good health. CDR3s include the opening cysteine and the closing phenylalanine or tryptophan. The order of the fields is CDR3 DNA, CDR3 protein, CDR3 length, clone size, V gene, J gene, D gene. A D gene is named only where the DNA matches it firmly. Clone size is shown for a subset of rows, as once, few, many or a class of expanded clone.

CDR3nt: TGTGCCAGCAGCTTCTGGACAGATCTAGCCAAAAACATTCAGTACTTC
CDR3aa: CASSFWTDLAKNIQYF
len: 16
abundance: NA
v_gene: TRBV7-8
j_gene: TRBJ2-4
d_gene: NA

CDR3nt: TGTGCCAGCAGTAGGGCTCGCGATGGCTACACCTTC
CDR3aa: CASSRARDGYTF
len: 12
abundance: NA
v_gene: TRBV25-1
j_gene: TRBJ1-2
d_gene: NA

CDR3nt: TGTGCCAGCGGACAGGAAAGCTCTGGGGCCAACGTCCTGACTTTC
CDR3aa: CASGQESSGANVLTF
len: 15
abundance: NA
v_gene: TRBV13
j_gene: TRBJ2-6
d_gene: TRBD1

CDR3nt: TGTGCCAGCAGCTTAGGGTCCAGATCGTACCAAGAGACCCAGTACTTC
CDR3aa: CASSLGSRSYQETQYF
len: 16
abundance: NA
v_gene: TRBV7-3
j_gene: TRBJ2-5
d_gene: NA

CDR3nt: TGTGCCAGCAGCTTAGGGGCTTTACGCTACGGTGATCCTTATAATTCACCCCTCCACTTT
CDR3aa: CASSLGALRYGDPYNSPLHF
len: 20
abundance: NA
v_gene: TRBV7-8
j_gene: TRBJ1-6
d_gene: NA

CDR3nt: TGTGCCAGCAGGACAGGGAAGAATGGCTACACCTTC
CDR3aa: CASRTGKNGYTF
len: 12
abundance: NA
v_gene: TRBV25-1
j_gene: TRBJ1-2
d_gene: TRBD1

CDR3nt: TGTGCCAGCAGCGTGGACAGCCTCACCCTCCACTTT
CDR3aa: CASSVDSLTLHF
len: 12
abundance: many
v_gene: TRBV7-9
j_gene: TRBJ1-6
d_gene: NA

CDR3nt: TGTGCTAGTGGTTTGTGGCGGGGCAGCACAGATACGCAGTATTTT
CDR3aa: CASGLWRGSTDTQYF
len: 15
abundance: NA
v_gene: TRBV12-5
j_gene: TRBJ2-3
d_gene: NA

CDR3nt: TGTGCCAGCAGCTTATTCAGGGGGCAGGGCTACACCTTC
CDR3aa: CASSLFRGQGYTF
len: 13
abundance: NA
v_gene: TRBV7-9
j_gene: TRBJ1-2
d_gene: TRBD1

CDR3nt: TGTGCCTGGAGTGTACTGGGGGCTAGCTTGGGGGAGCTGTTTTTT
CDR3aa: CAWSVLGASLGELFF
len: 15
abundance: NA
v_gene: TRBV30
j_gene: TRBJ2-2
d_gene: NA

CDR3nt: TGTGCCAGCAGCGGGAGACAGGGAGGCAAAGAGACCCAGTACTTC
CDR3aa: CASSGRQGGKETQYF
len: 15
abundance: NA
v_gene: TRBV5-6
j_gene: TRBJ2-5
d_gene: NA

CDR3nt: TGCGCCAGCAGCCGCGGAAGCACTGAAGCTTTCTTT
CDR3aa: CASSRGSTEAFF
len: 12
abundance: few
v_gene: TRBV5-1
j_gene: TRBJ1-1
d_gene: NA

CDR3nt: TGTGCCAGCAGCCAGACTAGCGGGGAAGAGACCCAGTACTTC
CDR3aa: CASSQTSGEETQYF
len: 14
abundance: few
v_gene: TRBV7-9
j_gene: TRBJ2-5
d_gene: TRBD2

CDR3nt: TGTGCCAGCAGTTACCTGGGGTACAATCAGCCCCAGCATTTT
CDR3aa: CASSYLGYNQPQHF
len: 14
abundance: NA
v_gene: TRBV6-5
j_gene: TRBJ1-5
d_gene: NA

CDR3nt: TGCAGCGTTGAAATGGACAGGGCCCACGAGCAGTACTTC
CDR3aa: CSVEMDRAHEQYF
len: 13
abundance: NA
v_gene: TRBV29-1
j_gene: TRBJ2-7
d_gene: TRBD1

CDR3nt: TGCGCCAGCAGCCGGGCCTATGGTGGAGAGACCCAGTACTTC
CDR3aa: CASSRAYGGETQYF
len: 14
abundance: NA
v_gene: TRBV4-1
j_gene: TRBJ2-5
d_gene: NA

CDR3nt: TGCAGCGTTGAAGATGTGGAAAACTATGGCTACACCTTC
CDR3aa: CSVEDVENYGYTF
len: 13
abundance: NA
v_gene: TRBV29-1
j_gene: TRBJ1-2
d_gene: NA

CDR3nt: TGCAGCGTTGCGGGGCAGGGCTACGAGCAGTACTTC
CDR3aa: CSVAGQGYEQYF
len: 12
abundance: NA
v_gene: TRBV29-1
j_gene: TRBJ2-7
d_gene: NA

CDR3nt: TGTGCCAGCAGCTCGACGGTCCCCGGGGAGCTGTTTTTT
CDR3aa: CASSSTVPGELFF
len: 13
abundance: few
v_gene: TRBV5-4
j_gene: TRBJ2-2
d_gene: NA

CDR3nt: TGTGCCAGCACGGGCGGGGGGCTTCACGAGCAGTACTTC
CDR3aa: CASTGGGLHEQYF
len: 13
abundance: many
v_gene: TRBV6-1
j_gene: TRBJ2-7
d_gene: TRBD2

CDR3nt: TGTGCCTGGAGCAGCCTACGGCGCGAGCAGTACTTC
CDR3aa: CAWSSLRREQYF
len: 12
abundance: NA
v_gene: TRBV30
j_gene: TRBJ2-7
d_gene: NA

CDR3nt: TGTGCCAGCAGTGAAACAGGGGAGCCCTACGAGCAGTACTTC
CDR3aa: CASSETGEPYEQYF
len: 14
abundance: once
v_gene: TRBV2
j_gene: TRBJ2-7
d_gene: TRBD1

CDR3nt: TGTGCCAGCACAGAGGGAGCCGGGGAGCTGTTTTTT
CDR3aa: CASTEGAGELFF
len: 12
abundance: NA
v_gene: TRBV6-5
j_gene: TRBJ2-2
d_gene: NA

CDR3nt: TGCAGCGTTCCTGGACCGAACACTGAAGCTTTCTTT
CDR3aa: CSVPGPNTEAFF
len: 12
abundance: NA
v_gene: TRBV29-1
j_gene: TRBJ1-1
d_gene: NA

CDR3nt: TGCGCCAGCAGCCAAACAGCGGGGGCCCTCTACGAGCAGTACTTC
CDR3aa: CASSQTAGALYEQYF
len: 15
abundance: once
v_gene: TRBV4-1
j_gene: TRBJ2-7
d_gene: TRBD2

CDR3nt: TGCGCCAGCAGCTTGGACAGAGGTTACAATGAGCAGTTCTTC
CDR3aa: CASSLDRGYNEQFF
len: 14
abundance: few
v_gene: TRBV5-1
j_gene: TRBJ2-1
d_gene: NA

CDR3nt: TGCGCCAGCAGCCAAGGTGCCCTGAATCAGCCCCAGCATTTT
CDR3aa: CASSQGALNQPQHF
len: 14
abundance: NA
v_gene: TRBV4-1
j_gene: TRBJ1-5
d_gene: NA

CDR3nt: TGTGCCAGTTCCGGGACTAGCGGATTCAATGAGCAGTTCTTC
CDR3aa: CASSGTSGFNEQFF
len: 14
abundance: NA
v_gene: TRBV27
j_gene: TRBJ2-1
d_gene: TRBD2